These 16 T cell receptor beta chains originate from one sample sequenced in a study of early T cells in non-severe SARS-CoV-2 infection. TCRdb redid the calling of the 5' RACE reads with MiXCR, one entry per CDR3 protein. This sample has nearly 55,000 distinct CDR3 sequences; about 7.7% occur once, and the top ten carry over 9.5%. Sequencing was performed on whole blood, taken at baseline. The receptor set was obtained from an adult who was a healthcare worker with PCR-confirmed SARS-CoV-2 infection or an uninfected control (not recorded which).

In the case of this clonotype: A read error may produce the germline difference seen at one junction end. The chain employs TRBV4-1 and TRBJ2-2; D may be TRBD2 (5 bases). Per germline, CDR1 MGHRA and CDR2 YSYEKL. CDR3 length equals 15 residues. The CDR3 DNA reads as TGCGCCAGCAGCCAAGTCAGCTTGAACACCGGGGAGCTGCTTTTT. This translates into CASSQVSLNTGELLF.

This clonotype showed up many times. The chain has TRBV18 and TRBJ2-3, with D maybe TRBD2 (6 bases). The CDR3 length is 16 residues. V lost 0 bases and J 2 bases, leaving 12 bases between the germline ends. The germline V gene has CDR1 KGHSH and CDR2 LQKENI. The CDR3 nucleotides read TGTGCCAGCTCACCACCCCCTAGCGCTACCACAGATACGCAGTATTTT. It encodes CASSPPPSATTDTQYF.

The V and J genes are TRBV7-9 and TRBJ2-7; 9 nucleotides agree with TRBD2. The CDR3 is made up of 16 amino acids. CDR1 is SEHNR and CDR2 is FQNEAQ in the germline V gene (reference sequence). The ends lost 5 bases at V and 5 bases at J; junction bases unmatched: 13. The CDR3 sequence is CASSPPSAGGPHEQYF. CDR3 DNA sequence: TGTGCCAGCAGCCCCCCCTCGGCGGGAGGGCCCCACGAGCAGTACTTC.

The rearrangement uses TRBV6-2 or TRBV6-3 and TRBJ1-1; D unresolved. The CDR3 totals 14 residues. Trimming pared 3 bases from V and 3 bases from J, leaving 11 bases between. The germline V gene has CDR1 MNHEY and CDR2 SVGEGT. CDR3 sequence: CASSYRGSDTEAFF. Here the CDR3 DNA reads TGTGCCAGCAGTTATCGGGGAAGTGACACTGAAGCTTTCTTT.

At least ten counts were recorded for this clonotype. The CDR3 carries no conserved terminal phenylalanine or tryptophan, so it likely arises from a read error. No DNA is shown, since the ends of the CDR3 on it are uncertain; the CDR3 is the one TCRdb lists. This CDR3 is CASSQRPGTHSL. The genes are TRBV14 and TRBJ1-2; the table's D call TRBD1 went unverified against the DNA. The CDR3 comprises 12 residues, both ends counted. Germline V gives CDR1 SGHDN, CDR2 FVKESK.

The chain has TRBV6-2 or TRBV6-3 and TRBJ1-2, with 8 bases fitting TRBD1. V was clipped by 3 bases and J by 4 bases; unmatched bases: 4. Per the germline V gene, CDR1 is MNHEY and CDR2 is SVGEGT. The CDR3 has 14 residues. The CDR3: CASSYRTGSYGYTF. CDR3 DNA sequence: TGTGCCAGCAGTTATCGGACAGGGAGCTATGGCTACACCTTC.

The sample holds one count of this clonotype. One junction end disagrees with the germline gene, perhaps due to a read error. This chain joins TRBV11-3 and TRBJ2-2, with D perhaps matching TRBD1 or TRBD2 (5 bases each). The germline V gene has CDR1 SGHNT and CDR2 YENEEA. The CDR3 length is 15 residues. CDR3 bases: TGTGCCAGCAGCTTAGATACGGTGGACACCGGGGAGCTGTATTTT. It is translated as CASSLDTVDTGELYF.

This clonotype has more than one count but fewer than ten. The CDR3 spells CSALAGSTDTQYF. CDR3 in DNA: TGCAGTGCCCTAGCGGGGAGCACAGATACGCAGTATTTT. V is TRBV20-1 and J is TRBJ2-3; 9 positions match TRBD2. Germline trimming cut 6 bases from V and 0 bases from J; bases unmatched to any gene: 1. From germline, CDR1 is DFQATT and CDR2 SNEGSKA (reference sequence). This CDR3 has 13 residues.

This rearrangement joins TRBV19 to TRBJ2-7; D assignment may be TRBD1 or TRBD2 (5 bases each). CDR3 length: 13 amino acids. V was pared by 5 bases and J by 7 bases, with 15 bases between. The V gene's germline CDR1 is LNHDA and CDR2 SQIVND (reference sequence). CDR3 protein: CASSRGASLEQYF. CDR3 bases: TGTGCCAGTAGTCGAGGGGCGAGTCTTGAGCAGTACTTC.

This clonotype came up many times. The chain couples TRBV27 to TRBJ2-4; D tentatively reads TRBD1 or TRBD2 (6 bases each). Germline V gene data show CDR1 as MNHEY and CDR2 as SMNVEV (reference sequence). V was trimmed by 6 bases and J by 3 bases, leaving 18 bases between them. The CDR3 runs 16 residues. CDR3 DNA sequence: TGTGCCAGCAGCCCCCTTTGGAGGGGGGTCAAAAACATTCAGTACTTC. It yields the protein CASSPLWRGVKNIQYF.

The chain uses TRBV27 and TRBJ2-7, with D possibly matching TRBD1 (6 bases). This CDR3 comprises 14 residues. The germline CDR1 and CDR2 sequences are MNHEY and SMNVEV (reference sequence). Trimming removed 5 bases at V and 0 bases at J, with 11 bases between. The CDR3 sequence: CASSPGQFSYEQYF. DNA of the CDR3: TGTGCCAGCAGTCCGGGACAATTCTCCTACGAGCAGTACTTC.

This sequence joins TRBV12-3 or TRBV12-4 and TRBJ2-1; tentative D call: TRBD2 (6 bases). This CDR3 is 12 amino acids long. V lost 6 bases and J lost 5, with 8 bases in between. This chain's CDR3 is CASRRRDNEQFF. CDR3 DNA: TGTGCCAGCAGACGGAGGGACAATGAGCAGTTCTTC.

In its sample, this clonotype was seen many times. This chain links TRBV5-1 with TRBJ1-1; D remains unclear. Germline V gives CDR1 SGHRS, CDR2 YFSETQ. V shed 5 bases and J shed 2 bases, with 10 bases lying between them. The CDR3 spans 13 residues. The CDR3 DNA is TGCGCCAGCAGGGACCTCCTCAACACTGAAGCTTTCTTT. Its translation is CASRDLLNTEAFF. The whole variable domain, filled in from reference TRBV5-1 and TRBJ1-1, reads KAGVTQTPRYLIKTRGQQVTLSCSPISGHRSVSWYQQTPGQGLQFLFEYFSETQRNKGNFPGRFSGRQFSNSRSEMNVSTLELGDSALYLCASRDLLNTEAFFGQGTRLTVV.

The chain links TRBV12-5 to TRBJ2-2, with D maybe TRBD1 (5 bases). The CDR3 totals 15 residues. CDR1 and CDR2 (germline): LGHNT, FRNRAP. Trimming removed 5 bases at V and 1 base at J, with 11 bases between. The CDR3 region is CASGASTGNTGELFF. The CDR3 bases are TGTGCTAGTGGTGCCTCAACAGGGAACACCGGGGAGCTGTTTTTT.

This clonotype was detected many times. This chain joins TRBV20-1 and TRBJ2-3; TRBD2 aligns across 8 bases. This CDR3 contains 14 residues. Germline V gene data show CDR1 as DFQATT and CDR2 as SNEGSKA (reference sequence). J gave up 1 base and V 6 bases, and 6 bases lay outside the gene matches. The CDR3 loop reads CSAEPGLGTDTQYF. Here the CDR3 DNA reads TGCAGTGCCGAACCGGGACTAGGCACAGATACGCAGTATTTT.

The chain is built from TRBV5-1 and TRBJ2-7; D is perhaps TRBD2 (6 bases). V was cut by 5 bases and J by 6 bases, with 15 bases left in between. Germline assignment: CDR1 SGHRS and CDR2 YFSETQ. The CDR3 consists of 13 residues. The CDR3 reads CASSLRGALEQYF. For the CDR3, the DNA is TGCGCCAGCAGTCTCCGCGGGGCCCTCGAGCAGTACTTC. Full variable domain (remainder filled in from reference TRBV5-1 and TRBJ2-7): KAGVTQTPRYLIKTRGQQVTLSCSPISGHRSVSWYQQTPGQGLQFLFEYFSETQRNKGNFPGRFSGRQFSNSRSEMNVSTLELGDSALYLCASSLRGALEQYFGPGTRLTVT.